Presented here are 4 T cell receptor beta chains from one specimen sequenced in a study of type 1 and type 2 diabetes patients. PCR was run on genomic DNA. The TCR beta CDR3 region was amplified using 30 forward and 13 reverse primers. TCRdb called the multiplex PCR reads again in MiXCR, with one record for every CDR3 protein. The sample holds fewer than 300,000 distinct CDR3 sequences, roughly 48% seen once. Sequencing used peripheral blood mononuclear cells (PBMCs). These receptors were collected from a man between 18 and 29 years old with type 2 diabetes.

The V and J genes are TRBV2 and TRBJ2-2; D unresolved. This CDR3 is 11 amino acids long. Germline V gene sequence: CDR1 SNHLY, CDR2 FYNNEI. V shed 2 bases and J shed 6 bases, with 1 base lying between them. CDR3 protein: CASSEPGELFF. CDR3 DNA sequence: TGTGCCAGCAGTGAACCCGGGGAGCTGTTTTTT.

This clonotype has a handful of counts. The chain combines TRBV15 with TRBJ1-2; 9 bases line up with TRBD1. CDR1 LNHNV and CDR2 YYDKDF come from the germline V gene (reference sequence). The CDR3 has 16 amino acids. J was trimmed by 5 bases and V by 0 bases; bases with no gene match: 7. The CDR3 loop is CATSRDPRDRAYGYTF. The CDR3 DNA follows: TGTGCCACCAGCAGAGATCCCCGGGACAGGGCTTATGGCTACACCTTC. Variable domain in full (rest from reference TRBV15 and TRBJ1-2): DAMVIQNPRYQVTQFGKPVTLSCSQTLNHNVMYWYQQKSSQAPKLLFHYYDKDFNNEADTPDNFQSRRPNTSFCFLDIRSPGLGDTAMYLCATSRDPRDRAYGYTFGSGTRLTVV.

V is TRBV10-3 and J is TRBJ1-2; 7 positions match TRBD1. CDR3 length: 14 amino acids. V gave up 10 bases and J gave up 5 bases; unmatched junction bases: 13. The V gene's germline CDR1 is ENHRY and CDR2 SYGVKD. DNA for the CDR3: TGTGCCAGCAGCTCAAGGGACAGCCAATATGGCTACACCTTC. This codes for CASSSRDSQYGYTF.

This clonotype was observed at least ten times. The chain employs TRBV7-9 and TRBJ2-7; D call uncertain. The germline CDR1 and CDR2 sequences are SEHNR and FQNEAQ (reference sequence). The length of the CDR3 is 13 residues. V gave up 3 bases and J gave up 3 bases, with 9 bases separating them. CDR3 nucleotides: TGTGCCAGCAGCTTCGACGGCTACTACGAGCAGTACTTC. This encodes CASSFDGYYEQYF.